This T cell receptor (beta chain) was found in a study of human T cells and chemical hapten exposure. Overall study: Diphenylcyclopropenone, dosed weekly to the scalp, was given to patients throughout the approximately 23-week study.

For this clonotype: Antigen specificity is unknown.

Stated time point: patch test 2, 6 weeks after DPC sensitization. Treatment given: therapeutic diphenylcyclopropenone sensitization with weekly scalp DPC. Trimming left V 3 bases short and J 4 bases short, with 4 bases between. The CDR3 is 11 amino acids. CDR1 is MNHNS and CDR2 is SASEGT in the germline V gene. Study-level points and caveats: Expanded TCRs created a significantly greater count of big CDR3 similarity clusters than controls did.

Authors' data handling: Samples ranged from 23,224 to 690,600 TCRs, with a median of approximately 100,000. TCRdb re-derived calls from the RACE reads in MiXCR, one entry per CDR3 protein. TCRdb assigned the V and J calls; the authors' analysis was not used. The table lists roughly 380,000 distinct CDR3 sequences, around 6% of them singletons. This sequence originates from a woman under 30 with alopecia areata. Some clones in this sample may be carry-over from other donors' samples. The gene calls are TRBV6-1 and TRBJ2-7; D is ambiguous. The material sequenced was whole blood, taken in connection with sensitization to the hapten diphenylcyclopropenone (DPC). CDR3 DNA sequence: TGTGCCAGCAGTGAGATATACGAGCAGTACTTC. The encoded protein is CASSEIYEQYF.